The 7 T cell receptor beta chains below all came from one sample that was sequenced in a study of shared clonotypes between healthy human individuals. Generated by immunoSEQ multiplex PCR, the TCRdb table keeps only in-frame clones and is missing some. Seen here are millions of clones, 85% to 95% observed once, and the top ten hold 1.5% to 2%. CD45RO negativity and positive selection for CCR7 defined naive CD8 cells, a population that excluded terminally differentiated effector memory CD45RA+ cells. The sequencing input was naive CD8+ T cells from PBMCs. The receptors were sampled from a man younger than 35 in good health. Some clones in this sample may be carry-over from other donors' samples.

A remark on this clone: The identical CDR3 is also encoded by other nucleotide sequences in the sample. The gene calls are TRBV27 and TRBJ1-5, with D possibly TRBD1 on 5 matching bases. Germline values: CDR1 MNHEY, CDR2 SMNVEV (reference sequence). The CDR3 is made up of 14 amino acids. V lost 4 bases to trimming and J lost 0 bases, with 7 bases between them. This CDR3 reads CASSYRYSNQPQHF. The CDR3 DNA follows: TGTGCCAGCAGTTACAGGTATAGCAATCAGCCCCAGCATTTT.

Notes on this clone: Other DNA variants within this sample encode the same CDR3. The chain joins TRBV6-5 to TRBJ2-1; D unclear. The V end lost 5 bases, the J end lost 7 bases, and 6 bases lay between the germline ends. Germline V gene lookup returns CDR1 MNHEY and CDR2 SVGAGI. The CDR3 has 11 amino acids. The CDR3: CASSAWNEQFF. The CDR3 region has the DNA TGTGCCAGCAGTGCCTGGAATGAGCAGTTCTTC.

The chain couples TRBV7-9 to TRBJ2-1, with D uncertain. V lost 1 base, J lost 5 bases, and 9 bases lay in between. The CDR3 covers 14 residues. The germline V gene has CDR1 SEHNR and CDR2 FQNEAQ (reference sequence). Here the CDR3 DNA reads TGTGCCAGCAGCTTAGTTGACTGGGACAATGAGCAGTTCTTC. It codes for CASSLVDWDNEQFF.

J is TRBJ1-2 and V is TRBV28, with D unresolved. V lost 2 bases, J lost 1 base, and 14 bases lay in between. Per germline, CDR1 MDHEN and CDR2 SYDVKM. The CDR3 length is 16 residues. The CDR3 nucleotides read TGTGCCAGCAGTTTACGGTGGGCGCTCCTTAACTATGGCTACACCTTC. This codes for CASSLRWALLNYGYTF.

To note about this clone: Other nucleotide sequences in the sample specify the same CDR3. The chain employs TRBV2 and TRBJ2-7; D is tentatively TRBD1 or TRBD2 (5 bases each). Germline assignment: CDR1 SNHLY and CDR2 FYNNEI. The V end lost 6 bases, the J end lost 7 bases, and 19 bases lay between the germline ends. The CDR3 contains 14 residues. CDR3 protein: CASSAGQGRGEQYF. The CDR3 DNA follows: TGTGCCAGCAGCGCCGGGCAGGGCCGAGGGGAGCAGTACTTC.

The chain uses TRBV12-5 and TRBJ1-2; D is undetermined. This CDR3 has 14 residues. Trimming pared 3 bases from V and 2 bases from J, leaving 10 bases between. Germline assignment: CDR1 LGHNT and CDR2 FRNRAP. The CDR3 spells CASGFGATNYGYTF. In nucleotides, the CDR3 is TGTGCTAGTGGTTTCGGAGCGACCAACTATGGCTACACCTTC.

This sequence joins TRBV28 and TRBJ2-5; 7 nucleotides agree with TRBD1. The end of the DNA is better explained by TRBJ2-7, so the J call may be wrong. CDR1 is MDHEN and CDR2 is SYDVKM in the germline V gene. The CDR3 sequence is 14 residues long. CDR3 region: CASKTTGVGYEQYF. DNA of the CDR3: TGTGCCAGCAAGACAACAGGGGTGGGTTACGAGCAGTACTTC.